This T cell receptor beta chain came from a study of T cells in Graves' hyperthyroidism and ophthalmopathy (dated by TCRdb to between 2018 and 2021). At the level of the whole study: TCR V-J signatures able to tell the groups apart were searched for in a discovery cohort of 100 or so patients, of whom 40 to 45 had Graves' ophthalmopathy and around 56 had stable Graves' hyperthyroidism. Whether ophthalmopathy could be predicted prospectively was tested in an independent validation cohort made up of approximately 19 hyperthyroidism patients plus 17 patients who later progressed to ophthalmopathy. The roughly 91 discovery patients were randomly divided into training and test sets at a 7:3 ratio. After blood sampling, hyperthyroidism patients were treated with methimazole at a starting dose of 30 mg daily, and ophthalmopathy patients were treated with high-dose intravenous methylprednisolone. In roughly six Graves' hyperthyroidism patients, the study also compared T-cell repertoires from thyroid tissue with T-cell repertoires from blood. TCR Vbeta CDR3 sequencing of 120 to 150 peripheral blood samples (over 40 ophthalmopathy, some 75 hyperthyroidism and some 17 progressor patients) is reported in the paper. Summary of the overall study and its limitations: In validation, the model predicted progression to ophthalmopathy with around 71% sensitivity and around 72% specificity, a median of about six months before onset. No statistical method was used to set the sample size in advance, and investigators knew the group allocation. In cross-validation, a model built on a 13 V-J signature told ophthalmopathy apart from stable hyperthyroidism with 85% to 90% sensitivity and around 81% specificity, and in testing the same model reached 80%/75%. Most expanded thyroid clonotypes (frequency above 0.001) were also found in blood, which suggests that blood repertoires may mirror thyroid immune responses.

The study excluded patients with uncontrolled infections, other autoimmune diseases, pregnancy or lactation. Diagnoses were established on the basis of clinical symptoms, serum thyroxine and TRAb, thyroid ultrasound, and orbital computed tomography. Trizol reagent was used to extract total RNA, and RNA quality was then checked on an Agilent 2100 Bioanalyzer. Trimming removed 6 bases from V and 5 bases from J; the gene matches leave 7 bases unexplained. The germline V gene specifies SNHLY as CDR1 and FYNNEI as CDR2. Spanning cysteine to phenylalanine, the CDR3 consists of 14 amino acids. The retained sequence is limited to the CDR3, 42 bases, with the frame set at the first base. This clonotype was detected once. Its target antigen remains unknown. Base qualities are missing; no much larger clone stands one base away. On its own, one read is weak support. TCR beta CDR3 regions were amplified from RNA transcripts. The TCR CDR3 was subjected to a first round of RT-PCR using the HTBI primer set and the Qiagen OneStep RT-PCR kit. Libraries were constructed in a second round of multiplex PCR, after which size selection and purification were carried out. The libraries were sequenced on an Illumina HiSeq2000 using paired-end 100 bp reads. For the original study's pipeline: SOAPnuke was used to process the raw data, with reads discarded if the reads contained adapters or uncalled bases, had a mean Phred below 15, or lacked an exact constant-primer or identifier match. COPE v1.2.5 was used to merge high-quality paired reads, and clonotypes were defined as unique nucleotide sequences. Clonotypes were aligned to IMGT TRBV, TRBD and TRBJ reference segments using MiTCR v1.1. The analysis included only V-J combinations with a frequency above 0.0001, which together covered approximately 99% of the repertoires. A TCS score was defined as the ratio of F50 (clonal expansion) to E x V (chaos), with BLOSUM62-based TCRdist applied between CDR3 peptides within each V-J. Welch's t-statistics and random forest reduced 450 to 600 V-J features to 10 to 15, which were used in a naive Bayes classifier (R e1071). The Morisita-Horn index was used to measure how similar the thyroid and blood repertoires were. Using fastp trimming at Q25 and MiXCR clonotype assembly, TCRdb reanalyzed the public sequencing data and kept in-frame beta chains. Each entry is one CDR3 protein sequence, shown with its most common DNA and genes. In this record, the V and J calls reflect TCRdb's handling and not the investigators' own analysis. The sample table records approximately 640,000 distinct CDR3 sequences; about 45% of these occur just once. Under 8.5% of the sample is taken by the ten largest.

The receptor comes from an adult man with Graves' disease, either hyperthyroidism or ophthalmopathy (not recorded which). The rearrangement combines TRBV2 with TRBJ1-5; TRBD1 agrees with 7 junctional bases. Sequenced sample: peripheral blood or thyroid tissue (not recorded which). The CDR3 reads as follows: CASSFRDSDQPQHF. The DNA is as follows: TGTGCCAGCAGCTTCCGGGACAGCGATCAGCCCCAGCATTTT.